These T cell receptor beta chains were read from a single sample in a study of shared clonotypes between healthy human individuals. TCRdb keeps only in-frame clones here, not all; method: immunoSEQ multiplex PCR. The table has some 530,000 clones, more than 75% seen once. Sequencing input: PBMCs. The receptors stem from a woman in her thirties or forties in good health. Some clones in this sample may be carry-over from other donors' samples. CDR3s include the opening cysteine and the closing phenylalanine or tryptophan. The order of the fields is V gene, clone size, J gene, D gene, CDR3 DNA, CDR3 protein. The D gene is left open where the match is weak. Clone size is given for some rows only: seen once, a few or many times, or a class if the clone is expanded.

V: TRBV4-1
size: -
J: TRBJ2-3
D: -
DNA: TGCGCCAGCAGCCGCTTTAGCGGCACTTCAGATACGCAGTATTTT
CDR3: CASSRFSGTSDTQYF

V: TRBV5-8
size: once
J: TRBJ1-1
D: -
DNA: TGTGCCAGCAGACTATGGGGGGGGGCTGAAGCTTTCTTT
CDR3: CASRLWGGAEAFF

V: TRBV9
size: -
J: TRBJ1-1
D: -
DNA: TGTGCCAGCAGCGGCGGGGGGTCGAGGTCGATAAGTGAAGCTTTCTTT
CDR3: CASSGGGSRSISEAFF

V: TRBV6-1
size: once
J: TRBJ1-5
D: -
DNA: TGTGCCAGCAGGCAGGGGAACAATCAGCCCCAGCATTTT
CDR3: CASRQGNNQPQHF

V: TRBV5-1
size: once
J: TRBJ1-2
D: TRBD1
DNA: TGCGCCAGCAGCAACTTACAGGGGGCAAACTATGGCTACACCTTC
CDR3: CASSNLQGANYGYTF

V: TRBV18
size: -
J: TRBJ1-1
D: -
DNA: TGTGCCAGCTCACCACCTATCGCAGGGAACACTGAAGCTTTCTTT
CDR3: CASSPPIAGNTEAFF

V: TRBV11-2
size: -
J: TRBJ1-1
D: TRBD1
DNA: TGTGCCAGCAGCTTGTTCTCAGGGGGAAGGATGAACACTGAAGCTTTCTTT
CDR3: CASSLFSGGRMNTEAFF

V: TRBV5-6
size: -
J: TRBJ2-7
D: -
DNA: TGTGCCAGCAGCTTGGGTCGAACCTACGAGCAGTACTTC
CDR3: CASSLGRTYEQYF

V: TRBV29-1
size: -
J: TRBJ2-3
D: -
DNA: TGCAGCGTGGATCCCGGGGGACGCACAGATACGCAGTATTTT
CDR3: CSVDPGGRTDTQYF

V: TRBV2
size: -
J: TRBJ2-2
D: -
DNA: TGTGCCAGCAGAGTCGTTCAGGGCCTGGGCGGGGAGCTGTTTTTT
CDR3: CASRVVQGLGGELFF

V: TRBV19
size: -
J: TRBJ2-3
D: -
DNA: TGTGCCAGTAGGACGGGAAATACGCAGTATTTT
CDR3: CASRTGNTQYF

V: TRBV5-4
size: -
J: TRBJ2-7
D: -
DNA: TGTGCCAGCAGCTTGTCAGTCTCCTACGAGCAGTACTTC
CDR3: CASSLSVSYEQYF

V: TRBV15
size: -
J: TRBJ2-3
D: TRBD1
DNA: TGTGCCACCAGCAGGGGTATTCCCGGGACAGGGGGTACAGATACGCAGTATTTT
CDR3: CATSRGIPGTGGTDTQYF

V: TRBV6-1
size: -
J: TRBJ2-7
D: TRBD2
DNA: TGTGCCAGCATTCGGACTAGCAGGGCCTACGAGCAGTACTTC
CDR3: CASIRTSRAYEQYF

V: TRBV27
size: -
J: TRBJ2-2
D: -
DNA: TGTGCCAGCAAGGTGGGACCTCTTACGACCGGGGAGCTGTTTTTT
CDR3: CASKVGPLTTGELFF

V: TRBV5-4
size: -
J: TRBJ1-3
D: -
DNA: TGTGCCAGCAGCTCCGGTAGCGCAGGTGCTGGAAACACCATATATTTT
CDR3: CASSSGSAGAGNTIYF

V: TRBV7-2
size: -
J: TRBJ2-7
D: TRBD2
DNA: TGTGCCAGCAGCTATAGCGGGAGGGTCTACGAGCAGTACTTC
CDR3: CASSYSGRVYEQYF

V: TRBV11-2
size: -
J: TRBJ2-5
D: -
DNA: TGTGCCAGCAGCCGTGGGGATGAGACCCAGTACTTC
CDR3: CASSRGDETQYF

V: TRBV27
size: -
J: TRBJ2-1
D: TRBD2
DNA: TGTGCCAGCAGTTCGGGGACTAGCGGGAGGGATGAGCAGTTCTTC
CDR3: CASSSGTSGRDEQFF

V: TRBV28
size: -
J: TRBJ1-3
D: TRBD1
DNA: TGTGCCAGCAGTTTACGCGGGACAGGTGGGGGTAACACCATATATTTT
CDR3: CASSLRGTGGGNTIYF

V: TRBV7-2
size: -
J: TRBJ2-7
D: -
DNA: TGTGCCAGCAGCCAGGGGGCGGGAGGGCGTTACGAGCAGTACTTC
CDR3: CASSQGAGGRYEQYF

V: TRBV9
size: -
J: TRBJ1-3
D: -
DNA: TGTGCCAGCAGCGTAGAGACCGGGGTTGGAAACACCATATATTTT
CDR3: CASSVETGVGNTIYF

V: TRBV6-1
size: few
J: TRBJ1-3
D: -
DNA: TGTGCCAGCAGCCGAGCAGGCGGGGGAAACACCATATATTTT
CDR3: CASSRAGGGNTIYF

V: TRBV7-2
size: -
J: TRBJ2-1
D: TRBD2
DNA: TGTGCCAGCAGCTTAGGACTAGCGGGAGGCAGCTCCTACAATGAGCAGTTCTTC
CDR3: CASSLGLAGGSSYNEQFF

V: TRBV7-9
size: -
J: TRBJ2-2
D: -
DNA: TGTGCCAGCAGCTTGGGCGCGGCGAACACCGGGGAGCTGTTTTTT
CDR3: CASSLGAANTGELFF

V: TRBV11-2
size: -
J: TRBJ1-4
D: TRBD1
DNA: TGTGCCAGCAGCTCGGCCAGGACAGGGAATGAAAAACTGTTTTTT
CDR3: CASSSARTGNEKLFF

V: TRBV19
size: few
J: TRBJ1-4
D: -
DNA: TGTGCCACACTGGGGACCGCGAGCGATGAAAAACTGTTTTTT
CDR3: CATLGTASDEKLFF

V: TRBV10-2
size: once
J: TRBJ1-5
D: TRBD1
DNA: TGCGCCAGCAGTGAACAGGGGGGAAATCAGCCCCAGCATTTT
CDR3: CASSEQGGNQPQHF

V: TRBV28
size: -
J: TRBJ1-1
D: -
DNA: TGTGCCAGTAGCCCTGGGGGAATCCGGACTGAAGCTTTCTTT
CDR3: CASSPGGIRTEAFF

V: TRBV4-1
size: -
J: TRBJ2-7
D: TRBD2
DNA: TGCGCCAGCAGCCAAGGCGTAGCGGGAGGCCCCTACGAGCAGTACTTC
CDR3: CASSQGVAGGPYEQYF

V: TRBV5-4
size: -
J: TRBJ2-7
D: TRBD1
DNA: TGTGCCAGCATGCCTCCGGGACAGGGAAACTACGAGCAGTACTTC
CDR3: CASMPPGQGNYEQYF

V: TRBV7-8
size: -
J: TRBJ1-5
D: -
DNA: TGTGCCAGCAGCTTAGAACGCCATAGCAATCAGCCCCAGCATTTT
CDR3: CASSLERHSNQPQHF

V: TRBV21-1
size: -
J: TRBJ2-1
D: -
DNA: TGTGCCAGCAGCAATAGCCCGCGGCTAGCGGTGTCCTACAATGAGCAGTTCTTC
CDR3: CASSNSPRLAVSYNEQFF

V: TRBV29-1
size: -
J: TRBJ1-1
D: -
DNA: TGCAGCGTTGAGCGGTGGGGCAGGGCCTTGAACACTGAAGCTTTCTTT
CDR3: CSVERWGRALNTEAFF

V: TRBV5-6
size: -
J: TRBJ2-7
D: TRBD1
DNA: TGTGCCAGCAGCTTAGGGACAGGGGCCCTGAGACGGTACTTC
CDR3: CASSLGTGALRRYF

V: TRBV10-3
size: -
J: TRBJ2-5
D: -
DNA: TGTGCCATCAGTAGTTGGACGGAACGAGAGACCCAGTACTTC
CDR3: CAISSWTERETQYF

V: TRBV7-2
size: many
J: TRBJ1-5
D: TRBD1
DNA: TGTGCCAGCAGCTTAGTAGCAGGGGGCAGTAGCAATCAGCCCCAGCATTTT
CDR3: CASSLVAGGSSNQPQHF

V: TRBV30
size: -
J: TRBJ2-1
D: -
DNA: TGTGCCTGGAGTGTAAACAGTTATGAATCCTACAATGAGCAGTTCTTC
CDR3: CAWSVNSYESYNEQFF

V: TRBV28
size: -
J: TRBJ2-7
D: -
DNA: TGTGCCAGCAGCACAATCAGACTAAGTTCGGAAGAGCAGTACTTC
CDR3: CASSTIRLSSEEQYF

V: TRBV19
size: -
J: TRBJ1-5
D: -
DNA: TGTGCCAGTAGTATAGAGTCGGTTGGCAATCAGCCCCAGCATTTT
CDR3: CASSIESVGNQPQHF

V: TRBV5-1
size: few
J: TRBJ2-7
D: -
DNA: TGCGCCAGCAGCTTGCCCGCCAGCTTGGGGAACGAGCAGTACTTC
CDR3: CASSLPASLGNEQYF

V: TRBV11-3
size: -
J: TRBJ1-3
D: -
DNA: TGTGCCAGCAGCTTTCGGGCAGGGAGGAACACCATATATTTT
CDR3: CASSFRAGRNTIYF